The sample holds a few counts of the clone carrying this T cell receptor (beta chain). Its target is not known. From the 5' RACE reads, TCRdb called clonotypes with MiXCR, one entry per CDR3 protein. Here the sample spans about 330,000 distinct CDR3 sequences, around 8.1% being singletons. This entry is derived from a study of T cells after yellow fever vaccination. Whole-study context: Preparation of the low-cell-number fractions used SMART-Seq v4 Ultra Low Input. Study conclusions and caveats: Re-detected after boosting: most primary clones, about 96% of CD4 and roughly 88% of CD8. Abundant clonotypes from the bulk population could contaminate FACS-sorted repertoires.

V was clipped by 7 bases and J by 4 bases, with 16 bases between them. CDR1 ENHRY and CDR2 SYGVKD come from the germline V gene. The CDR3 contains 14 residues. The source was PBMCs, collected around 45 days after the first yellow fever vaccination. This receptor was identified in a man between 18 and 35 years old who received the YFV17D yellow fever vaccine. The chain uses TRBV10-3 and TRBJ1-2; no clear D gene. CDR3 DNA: TGTGCCATCAAGTCGGCCGCCCGCGGCTATGGCTACACCTTC. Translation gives CAIKSAARGYGYTF.